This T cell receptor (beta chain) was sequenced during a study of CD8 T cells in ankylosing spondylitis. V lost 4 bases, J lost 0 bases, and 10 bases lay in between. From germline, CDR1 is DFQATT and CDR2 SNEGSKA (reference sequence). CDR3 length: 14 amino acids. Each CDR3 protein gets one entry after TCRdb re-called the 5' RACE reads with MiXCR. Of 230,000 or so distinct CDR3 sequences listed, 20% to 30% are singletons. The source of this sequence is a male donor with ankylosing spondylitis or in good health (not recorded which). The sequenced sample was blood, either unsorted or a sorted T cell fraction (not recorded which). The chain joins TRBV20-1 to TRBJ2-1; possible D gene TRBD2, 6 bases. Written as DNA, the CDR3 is TGCAGTGCTATCCGCGGGGACTCCTACAATGAGCAGTTCTTC. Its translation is CSAIRGDSYNEQFF.